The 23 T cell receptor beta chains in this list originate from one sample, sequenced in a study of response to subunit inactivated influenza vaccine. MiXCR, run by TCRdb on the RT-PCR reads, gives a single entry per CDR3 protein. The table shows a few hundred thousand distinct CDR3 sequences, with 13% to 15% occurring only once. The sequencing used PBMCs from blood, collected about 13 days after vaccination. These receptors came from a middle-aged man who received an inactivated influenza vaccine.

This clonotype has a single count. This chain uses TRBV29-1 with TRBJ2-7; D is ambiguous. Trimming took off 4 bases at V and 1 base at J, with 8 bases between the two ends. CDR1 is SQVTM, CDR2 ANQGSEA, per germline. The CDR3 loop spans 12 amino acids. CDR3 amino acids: CSVVGRSYEQYF. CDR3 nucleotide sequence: TGCAGCGTTGTTGGACGTTCCTACGAGCAGTACTTC.

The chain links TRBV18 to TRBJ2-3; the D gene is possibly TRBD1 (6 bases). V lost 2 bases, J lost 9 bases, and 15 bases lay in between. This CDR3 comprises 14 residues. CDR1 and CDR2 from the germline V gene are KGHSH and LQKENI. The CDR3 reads CASSPAGGTGTQYF. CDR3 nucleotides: TGTGCCAGCTCACCAGCTGGGGGCACGGGGACGCAGTATTTT.

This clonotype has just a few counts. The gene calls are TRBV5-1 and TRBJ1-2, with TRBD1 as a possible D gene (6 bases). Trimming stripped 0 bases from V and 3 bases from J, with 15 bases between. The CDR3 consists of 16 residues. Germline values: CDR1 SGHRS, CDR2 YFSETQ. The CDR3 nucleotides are TGCGCCAGCAGCTTGGAGGGCAGGGGTAACGACTATGGCTACACCTTC. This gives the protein CASSLEGRGNDYGYTF.

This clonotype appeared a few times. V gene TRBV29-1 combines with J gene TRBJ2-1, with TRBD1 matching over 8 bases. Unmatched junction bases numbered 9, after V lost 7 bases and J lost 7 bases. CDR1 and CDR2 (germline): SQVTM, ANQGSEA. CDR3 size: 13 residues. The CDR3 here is CSASRGLGNEQFF. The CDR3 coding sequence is TGCAGCGCCTCCAGGGGGCTTGGGAATGAGCAGTTCTTC.

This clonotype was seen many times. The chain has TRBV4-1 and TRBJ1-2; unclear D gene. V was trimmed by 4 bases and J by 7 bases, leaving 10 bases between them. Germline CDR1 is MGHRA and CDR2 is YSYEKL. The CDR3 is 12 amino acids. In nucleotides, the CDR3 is TGCGCCAGCAGCCCGTCCATGGGTGGCTACACCTTC. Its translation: CASSPSMGGYTF.

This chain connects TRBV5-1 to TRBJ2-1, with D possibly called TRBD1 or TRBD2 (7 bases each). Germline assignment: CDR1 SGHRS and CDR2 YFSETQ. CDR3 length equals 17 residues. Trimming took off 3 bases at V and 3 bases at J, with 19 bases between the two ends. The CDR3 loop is CASSWGGSGTVYNEQFF. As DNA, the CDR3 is TGCGCCAGCAGCTGGGGAGGGTCGGGGACAGTCTACAATGAGCAGTTCTTC.

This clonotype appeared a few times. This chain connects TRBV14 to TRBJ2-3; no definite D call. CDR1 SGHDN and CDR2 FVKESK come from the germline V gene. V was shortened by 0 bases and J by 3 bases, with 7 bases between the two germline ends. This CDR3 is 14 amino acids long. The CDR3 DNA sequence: TGTGCCAGCAGCCAAGATCCCGAAACAGATACGCAGTATTTT. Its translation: CASSQDPETDTQYF.

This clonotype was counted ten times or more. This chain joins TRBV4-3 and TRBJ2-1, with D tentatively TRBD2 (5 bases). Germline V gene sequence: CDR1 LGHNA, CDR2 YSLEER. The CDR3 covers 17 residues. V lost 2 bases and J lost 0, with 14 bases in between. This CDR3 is CASSQFSGIGSYNEQFF. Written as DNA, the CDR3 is TGCGCCAGCAGCCAATTTTCCGGGATAGGCTCCTACAATGAGCAGTTCTTC.

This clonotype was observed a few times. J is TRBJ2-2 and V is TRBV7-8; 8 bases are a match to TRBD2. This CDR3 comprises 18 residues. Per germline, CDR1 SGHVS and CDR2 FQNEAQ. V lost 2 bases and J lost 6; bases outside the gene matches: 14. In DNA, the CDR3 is TGTGCCAGCAGCTTAATGGTTCCCGGGGGGGATATGGCCGGGGAGCTGTTTTTT. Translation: CASSLMVPGGDMAGELFF.

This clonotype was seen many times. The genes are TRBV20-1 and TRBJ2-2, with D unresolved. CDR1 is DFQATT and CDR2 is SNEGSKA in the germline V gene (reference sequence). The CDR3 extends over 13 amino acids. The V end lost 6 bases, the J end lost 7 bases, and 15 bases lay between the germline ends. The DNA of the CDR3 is TGCAGTGCCCTACTCCAACCTGGCGGGGAGCTGTTTTTT. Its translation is CSALLQPGGELFF.

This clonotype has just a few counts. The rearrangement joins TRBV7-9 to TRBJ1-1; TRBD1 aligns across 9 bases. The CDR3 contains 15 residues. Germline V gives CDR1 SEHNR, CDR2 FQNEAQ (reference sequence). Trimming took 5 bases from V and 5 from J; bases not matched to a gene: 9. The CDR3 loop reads CASSEAGTGRTEAFF. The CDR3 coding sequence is TGTGCCAGCAGCGAGGCCGGGACAGGGAGGACTGAAGCTTTCTTT.

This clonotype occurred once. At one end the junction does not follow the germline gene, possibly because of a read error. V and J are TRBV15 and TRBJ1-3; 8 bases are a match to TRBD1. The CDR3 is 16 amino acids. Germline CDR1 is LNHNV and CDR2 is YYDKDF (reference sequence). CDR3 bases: TGTGCCACCAGCAGAGGAGACAGGGGCTCTGGAAACACCATATCTTTT. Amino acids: CATSRGDRGSGNTISF.

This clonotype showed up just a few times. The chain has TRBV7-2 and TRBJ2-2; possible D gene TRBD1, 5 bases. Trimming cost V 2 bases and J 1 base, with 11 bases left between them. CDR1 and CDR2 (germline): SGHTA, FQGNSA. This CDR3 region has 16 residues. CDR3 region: CASSLMTVLNTGELFF. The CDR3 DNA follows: TGTGCCAGCAGCTTAATGACAGTCCTGAACACCGGGGAGCTGTTTTTT.

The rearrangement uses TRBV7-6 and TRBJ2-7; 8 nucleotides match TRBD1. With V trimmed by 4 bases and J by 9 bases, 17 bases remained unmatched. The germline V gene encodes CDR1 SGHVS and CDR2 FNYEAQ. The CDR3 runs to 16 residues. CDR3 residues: CASSSIRDRLLRGQYF. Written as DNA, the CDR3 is TGTGCCAGCAGCTCTATTAGGGACAGGCTGTTACGAGGGCAGTACTTC. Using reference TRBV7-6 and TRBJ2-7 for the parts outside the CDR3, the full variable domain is GAGVSQSPRYKVTKRGQDVALRCDPISGHVSLYWYRQALGQGPEFLTYFNYEAQQDKSGLPNDRFSAERPEGSISTLTIQRTEQRDSAMYRCASSSIRDRLLRGQYFGPGTRLTVT.

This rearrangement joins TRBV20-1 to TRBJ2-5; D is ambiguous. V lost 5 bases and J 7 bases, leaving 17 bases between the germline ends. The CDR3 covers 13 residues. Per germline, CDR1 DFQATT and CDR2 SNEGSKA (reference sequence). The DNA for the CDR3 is TGCAGTGCTGACGGTCCCTCGGTTGGGACCCAGTACTTC. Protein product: CSADGPSVGTQYF.

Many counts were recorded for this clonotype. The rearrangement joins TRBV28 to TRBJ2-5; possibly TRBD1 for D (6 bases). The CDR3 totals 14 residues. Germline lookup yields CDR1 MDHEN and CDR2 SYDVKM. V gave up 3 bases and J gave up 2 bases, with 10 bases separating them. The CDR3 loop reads CASSFAGDQETQYF. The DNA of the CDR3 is TGTGCCAGCAGTTTCGCAGGGGATCAAGAGACCCAGTACTTC.

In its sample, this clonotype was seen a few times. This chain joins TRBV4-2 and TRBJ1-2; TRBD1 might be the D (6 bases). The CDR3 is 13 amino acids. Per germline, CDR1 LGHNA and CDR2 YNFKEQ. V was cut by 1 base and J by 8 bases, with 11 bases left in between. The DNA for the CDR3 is TGTGCCAGCAGCCAAGCCCAGGGGACCGGCTACACCTTC. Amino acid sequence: CASSQAQGTGYTF.

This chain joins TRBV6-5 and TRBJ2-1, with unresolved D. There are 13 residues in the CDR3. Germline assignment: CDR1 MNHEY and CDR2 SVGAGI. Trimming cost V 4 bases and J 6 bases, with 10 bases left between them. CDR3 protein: CASSWSRGNEQFF. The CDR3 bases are TGTGCCAGCAGTTGGTCCCGTGGCAATGAGCAGTTCTTC.

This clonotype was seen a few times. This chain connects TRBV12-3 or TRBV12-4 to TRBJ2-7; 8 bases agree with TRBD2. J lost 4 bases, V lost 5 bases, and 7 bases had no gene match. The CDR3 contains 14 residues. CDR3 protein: CASSSGRGVYEQYF. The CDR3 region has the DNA TGTGCCAGCAGTAGCGGGAGAGGGGTTTACGAGCAGTACTTC.

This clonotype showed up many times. The CDR3 DNA is TGTGCCAGCAGCCTAAGGTTGTATGGCTACACCTTC. Encoded protein: CASSLRLYGYTF. The V call is TRBV7-2, the J call TRBJ1-2; no reliable D call. The germline V gene has CDR1 SGHTA and CDR2 FQGNSA. V was pared by 5 bases and J by 5 bases, with 9 bases between. This CDR3 comprises 12 residues.

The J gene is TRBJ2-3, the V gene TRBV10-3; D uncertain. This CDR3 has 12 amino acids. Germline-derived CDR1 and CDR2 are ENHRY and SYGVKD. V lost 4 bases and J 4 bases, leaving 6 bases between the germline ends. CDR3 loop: CAISVSPDTQYF. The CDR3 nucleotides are TGTGCCATCAGTGTATCCCCAGATACGCAGTATTTT.

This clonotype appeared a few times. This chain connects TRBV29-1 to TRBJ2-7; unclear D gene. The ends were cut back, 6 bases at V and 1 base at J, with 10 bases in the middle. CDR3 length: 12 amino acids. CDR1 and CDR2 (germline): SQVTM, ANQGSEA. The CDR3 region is CSVETLSYEQYF. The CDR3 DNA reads TGCAGCGTAGAGACATTATCCTACGAGCAGTACTTC.

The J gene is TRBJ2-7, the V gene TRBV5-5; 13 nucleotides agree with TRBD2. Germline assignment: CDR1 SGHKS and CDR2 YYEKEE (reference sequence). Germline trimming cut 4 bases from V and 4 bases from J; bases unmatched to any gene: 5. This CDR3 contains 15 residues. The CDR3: CASSRGLAGIYEQYF. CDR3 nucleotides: TGTGCCAGCAGCCGGGGACTAGCGGGAATTTACGAGCAGTACTTC.